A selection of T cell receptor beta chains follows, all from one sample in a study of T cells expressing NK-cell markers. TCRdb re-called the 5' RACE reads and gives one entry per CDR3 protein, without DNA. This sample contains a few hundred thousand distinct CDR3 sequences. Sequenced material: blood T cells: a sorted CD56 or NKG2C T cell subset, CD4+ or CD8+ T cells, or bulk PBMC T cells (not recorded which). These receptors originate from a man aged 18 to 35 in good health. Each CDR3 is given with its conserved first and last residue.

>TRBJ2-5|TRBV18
CASSPLGQVKETQYF
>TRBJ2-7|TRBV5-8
CASILNPDINPSYEQYF
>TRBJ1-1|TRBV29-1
CSGGGQAEAFF
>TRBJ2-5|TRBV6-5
CASSQGLGETQYF
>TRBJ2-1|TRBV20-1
CSANNLPDSSYNEQFF
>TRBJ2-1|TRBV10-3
CAISGTPNEQFF
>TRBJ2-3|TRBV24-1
CATSGVSATDTQYF
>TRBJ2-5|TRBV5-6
CASSFTGSQETQYF
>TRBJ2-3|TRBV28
CASSLPIAGTTDTQYF
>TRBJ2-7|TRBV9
CASSSPEGQGGYYEQYF
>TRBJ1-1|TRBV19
CASTPYDRSEAFF
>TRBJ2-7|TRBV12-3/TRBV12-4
CASSFAQGGQYF
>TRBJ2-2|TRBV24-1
CATRGTSGRSTGELFF
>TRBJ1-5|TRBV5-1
CVSRNRNSNQPQHF
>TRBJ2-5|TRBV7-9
CASSSTLGRTGEETQYF
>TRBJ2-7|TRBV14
CASSPTDRYEQYF